The 17 T cell receptor beta chains below were found in one sample sequenced in a study of molecular identifiers for immune sequencing clone quantification (dated by TCRdb to between 2018 and 2020). The receptor library was made with PCR. Sequencing instrument: NextSeq 500. TCRdb reprocessing: public reads trimmed at Q25 with fastp, clones called with MiXCR, in-frame beta chains kept. All rows with the same CDR3 protein become a single entry with the most common DNA and genes. A total of around 470,000 distinct CDR3 sequences appear in this sample, about 25% of them only once. Of the sample, 0.76% is held by the ten largest clones. Sequenced sample: naive CD8+ T cells from blood, with Jurkat cell RNA spiked in. The cell subset or site label of this sample denotes: FACS-sorted CD8+CD4-CCR7+CD45RA+ naive T cells. The source is a human donor in good health. Some libraries in this study had Jurkat cell RNA spiked in.

As concerns this clonotype: This may be a read error: a much more frequent sequence differs by one nucleotide. This chain's CDR3 is CASKGAAFSTDTQYF. The CDR3 nucleotides read TGTGCCAGCAAAGGGGCAGCTTTTAGCACAGATACGCAGTATTTT. This chain uses TRBV7-9 with TRBJ2-3, with D perhaps TRBD1 (5 bases). V gave up 7 bases and J gave up 0 bases, with 14 bases separating them. The CDR3 has 15 residues. Germline CDR1 SEHNR, CDR2 FQNEAQ (reference sequence).

Regarding this clonotype: One end of the junction varies from germline; a read error may be responsible. CDR3 loop: CASSERHSTDEKLFF. The CDR3 DNA reads as TGTGCCAGCAGCGAAAGACATTCAACTGATGAAAAACTGTTTTTT. The rearrangement links TRBV27 to TRBJ1-4, with D hard to call. The CDR3 sequence is 15 residues long. In germline, CDR1 is MNHEY, CDR2 SMNVEV (reference sequence). Supplemented by reference TRBV27 and TRBJ1-4, the full variable domain reads EAQVTQNPRYLITVTGKKLTVTCSQNMNHEYMSWYRQDPGLGLRQIYYSMNVEVTDKGDVPEGYKVSRKEKRNFPLILESPSPNQTSLYFCASSERHSTDEKLFFGSGTQLSVL.

This clonotype was observed at least ten times. The V gene is TRBV7-9, the J gene TRBJ2-7, with 11 bases fitting TRBD1. The J segment lost 4 bases and the V segment lost 1 base, leaving 3 bases of the junction unmatched. Germline V lookup: CDR1 SEHNR, CDR2 FQNEAQ (reference sequence). The length of the CDR3 is 15 residues. The CDR3 is CASSLDGTGGYEQYF. CDR3 DNA sequence: TGTGCCAGCAGCTTAGATGGGACAGGGGGGTACGAGCAGTACTTC.

The table lists this clonotype with many counts. CDR3 protein: CSVTDREYNEQFF. CDR3 bases: TGCAGCGTGACCGACAGGGAATACAATGAGCAGTTCTTC. This chain links TRBV29-1 with TRBJ2-1; 7 bases fit TRBD1. The ends lost 6 bases at V and 4 bases at J; junction bases unmatched: 6. The CDR3 consists of 13 residues. Germline lookup yields CDR1 SQVTM and CDR2 ANQGSEA.

This sequence joins TRBV20-1 and TRBJ2-1; 7 bases line up with TRBD1. Germline V CDR1 and CDR2: DFQATT, SNEGSKA (reference sequence). The CDR3 consists of 15 residues. The CDR3 reads CNALGQHLPNNEQFF. CDR3 DNA sequence: TGCAATGCCCTGGGACAGCATTTACCCAACAATGAGCAGTTCTTC.

This clonotype was counted at least ten times. The CDR3 nucleotides read TGTGCCAGCAGCTTGCTTGGGACAGGGGATTACGAGCAGTACTTC. It translates to CASSLLGTGDYEQYF. The chain uses TRBV7-2 and TRBJ2-7; 10 bases align to TRBD1. Germline lookup yields CDR1 SGHTA and CDR2 FQGNSA. Losses at the gene ends were 3 bases for V and 4 bases for J; bases not matched to a gene: 6. The CDR3 runs 15 residues.

This clonotype was observed a few times. A much more abundant neighbour one base away suggests this may be a read error. The V call is TRBV28, the J call TRBJ2-3; the match to TRBD2 covers 10 bases. This CDR3 spans 18 amino acids. Looked up from germline, CDR1 is MDHEN and CDR2 is SYDVKM. Here the CDR3 reads CASSLFWTSGGRTGTQYF. CDR3 sequence (DNA): TGTGCCAGCAGTTTATTCTGGACTAGCGGAGGCCGCACAGGTACGCAGTATTTT.

As for this clonotype: With a much larger clone just one base away, this may be a read error. The chain joins TRBV6-5 to TRBJ1-1; 7 bases are shared with TRBD1. CDR3 length equals 14 residues. V lost 11 bases to trimming and J lost 2 bases; unmatched junction nucleotides: 11. Germline lookup yields CDR1 MNHEY and CDR2 SVGAGI. The CDR3 spells CAGTSGTANTEAFF. The CDR3 DNA follows: TGTGCCGGCACATCCGGGACAGCTAACACTGAAGCTTTCTTT.

This clonotype showed up many times. This rearrangement joins TRBV20-1 to TRBJ2-3; D is ambiguous. The V and J ends lost 6 bases and 5 bases respectively, with 21 bases between them. This CDR3 comprises 15 residues. Germline CDR1 and CDR2: DFQATT and SNEGSKA (reference sequence). The CDR3 region has the DNA TGCAGTGCCCAAGTCCCAAAAGCGCTACGAGATACGCAGTATTTT. Encoded protein: CSAQVPKALRDTQYF.

The chain has TRBV16 and TRBJ1-2, with 7 bases aligning to TRBD1. Germline CDR1 is KGHSY and CDR2 is FQNENV. V was clipped by 0 bases and J by 2 bases; unmatched bases: 6. CDR3 length equals 16 residues. The CDR3 loop is CASSQSKGAVNYGYTF. The CDR3 region has the DNA TGTGCCAGCAGCCAATCTAAGGGGGCAGTGAACTATGGCTACACCTTC.

The gene calls are TRBV12-3 or TRBV12-4 and TRBJ2-7; D may correspond to TRBD1 or TRBD2 (5 bases each). Trimming shortened V by 6 bases and J by 9 bases, and 18 bases separated the two germline ends. The CDR3 extends over 13 amino acids. The DNA for the CDR3 is TGTGCCAGCAGGAAGGAACCGGGGCACGTGCAGTACTTC. This translates into CASRKEPGHVQYF.

As for this clonotype: A single base separates this from a much larger clone, so it may be a read error. The J gene is TRBJ1-4, the V gene TRBV5-3; perhaps TRBD1 as D (5 bases). TRBV5-3 is sorted into the ORF group, with uncertain function. The CDR3 extends over 14 amino acids. The CDR3 here is CASSLGLNNEKLFF. In DNA form, the CDR3 reads TGTGCCAGCAGCTTGGGACTGAATAATGAAAAACTGTTTTTT.

This clonotype was detected only a few times. V gene TRBV30 combines with J gene TRBJ2-7; D not certain. Per germline, CDR1 GTSNPN and CDR2 SVGIG (reference sequence). The CDR3 consists of 12 residues. The DNA of the CDR3 is TGTGCTTATGGGGATTTGAGGTACGAGCAGTACTTC. It translates to CAYGDLRYEQYF.

Regarding this clonotype: A read error may account for a junction end that differs from germline. V gene TRBV12-3 or TRBV12-4 combines with J gene TRBJ2-7, with 10 bases fitting TRBD1. The CDR3 extends over 13 amino acids. The CDR3: CACSLMGQGQQYF. The DNA of the CDR3 is TGTGCCTGCAGTTTGATGGGACAGGGGCAGCAGTACTTC.

CDR3 nucleotide sequence: TGTGCCAGCAGCTCCGTAGATCACGGGACTAGCGGGGGGAAAGGTACGCAGTATTTT. Its protein is CASSSVDHGTSGGKGTQYF. The genes are TRBV13 and TRBJ2-3; the match to TRBD2 covers 15 bases. V was pared by 4 bases and J by 8 bases, with 16 bases of the junction left unmatched. CDR3 length: 19 residues. Germline lookup yields CDR1 PRHDT and CDR2 FYEKMQ (reference sequence). Full variable domain (remainder filled in from reference TRBV13 and TRBJ2-3): AAGVIQSPRHLIKEKRETATLKCYPIPRHDTVYWYQQGPGQDPQFLISFYEKMQSDKGSIPDRFSAQQFSDYHSELNMSSLELGDSALYFCASSSVDHGTSGGKGTQYFGPGTRLTVL.

V gene TRBV7-8 combines with J gene TRBJ2-7; 7 bases line up with TRBD2. The V segment lost 5 bases and the J segment 0 bases; nucleotides outside the gene matches: 13. This CDR3 contains 17 residues. In germline, CDR1 is SGHVS, CDR2 FQNEAQ. CDR3 nucleotides: TGTGCCAGCAGCCGACCCCCTCTAGCGGTCTGCTCCTACGAGCAGTACTTC. It is translated as CASSRPPLAVCSYEQYF. Together with reference TRBV7-8 and TRBJ2-7, the CDR3 gives the full variable domain: GAGVSQSPRYKVAKRGQDVALRCDPISGHVSLFWYQQALGQGPEFLTYFQNEAQLDKSGLPSDRFFAERPEGSVSTLKIQRTQQEDSAVYLCASSRPPLAVCSYEQYFGPGTRLTVT.

This clonotype was counted at least ten times. V is TRBV5-1 and J is TRBJ2-4; 7 nucleotides align to TRBD1. The germline V gene encodes CDR1 SGHRS and CDR2 YFSETQ. The CDR3 extends over 15 amino acids. V lost 0 bases to trimming and J lost 5 bases; unmatched junction nucleotides: 5. CDR3 in amino acids: CASSLVSGGENIQYF. The CDR3 bases are TGCGCCAGCAGCTTGGTGTCAGGGGGAGAAAACATTCAGTACTTC.